The 20 T cell receptor beta chains reported below all come from one sample, sequenced in a study of cytomegalovirus exposure and HLA in healthy donors. Repertoires were generated with immunoSEQ multiplex PCR, while TCRdb's copy carries only in-frame clones and drops some. This table has approximately 220,000 clones, around nine tenths appearing once. The sequenced sample consisted of PBMCs. These receptors all come from a man aged 18 to 29 in good health and CMV-seronegative.

This clone was seen at least ten times. This rearrangement joins TRBV27 to TRBJ2-3; D not resolved. The germline V and J ends were trimmed by 3 bases and 9 bases, with 7 bases remaining between them. The CDR3 runs to 11 residues. The germline V gene has CDR1 MNHEY and CDR2 SMNVEV (reference sequence). CDR3 region: CASSFPQTQYF. In DNA form, the CDR3 reads TGTGCCAGCAGTTTTCCCCAGACGCAGTATTTT.

V gene TRBV30 combines with J gene TRBJ2-7; D unclear. CDR3 size: 13 residues. Germline V gives CDR1 GTSNPN, CDR2 SVGIG (reference sequence). Trimming left V 4 bases short and J 0 bases short, with 10 bases between. CDR3 protein: CAWTAASSYEQYF. The CDR3 DNA reads as TGTGCCTGGACGGCGGCCAGCTCCTACGAGCAGTACTTC.

The chain has TRBV4-1 and TRBJ2-1, with TRBD2 identical over 10 bases. After removal of 4 bases from V and 0 bases from J, the junction contained 9 bases not matched to a gene. Germline V CDR1 and CDR2: MGHRA, YSYEKL. This CDR3 is 18 amino acids long. The CDR3 coding sequence is TGCGCCAGCAGCCCCGGACTAGCGGCCAGGAGCTCCTACAATGAGCAGTTCTTC. It translates to CASSPGLAARSSYNEQFF.

This clone was recorded once. The chain links TRBV28 to TRBJ1-2; D is possibly TRBD1 (6 bases). Germline values: CDR1 MDHEN, CDR2 SYDVKM. The V end lost 6 bases, the J end lost 5 bases, and 16 bases lay between the germline ends. CDR3 size: 14 residues. CDR3 DNA sequence: TGTGCCAGCAGCAAACAGGGAAGGGGGTATGGCTACACCTTC. Translated: CASSKQGRGYGYTF.

This chain connects TRBV6-5 to TRBJ1-1, with D unresolved. The CDR3 spans 15 residues. Germline V gives CDR1 MNHEY, CDR2 SVGAGI. The V end lost 6 bases, the J end lost 1 base, and 15 bases lay between the germline ends. The CDR3: CASRATIRGNTEAFF. CDR3 coding DNA: TGTGCCAGCAGGGCTACAATCCGAGGGAACACTGAAGCTTTCTTT.

V is TRBV7-2 and J is TRBJ2-5; no firm D call. Trimming stripped 0 bases from V and 3 bases from J, with 11 bases between. This CDR3 has 15 amino acids. Germline V gene data show CDR1 as SGHTA and CDR2 as FQGNSA. The CDR3 region has the DNA TGTGCCAGCAGCTTAGCGGGCACAGTGAAAGAGACCCAGTACTTC. Translated: CASSLAGTVKETQYF.

The chain is built from TRBV5-1 and TRBJ1-2, with TRBD1 matching 12 bases. The CDR3 extends over 16 amino acids. Germline CDR1 SGHRS, CDR2 YFSETQ. The ends lost 0 bases at V and 7 bases at J; junction bases unmatched: 7. CDR3 DNA sequence: TGCGCCAGCAGCTTGGGTGGGACAGGGGGCCCGAGTGGCTACACCTTC. Translated: CASSLGGTGGPSGYTF.

The chain links TRBV6-6 to TRBJ1-5; 7 nucleotides align to TRBD1. V shed 7 bases and J 0 bases; nucleotides not matched to a gene: 9. Germline V gene lookup returns CDR1 MNHNY and CDR2 SVGAGI (reference sequence). The CDR3 runs to 16 residues. Written as DNA, the CDR3 is TGTGCCAGCAACAAAGAGACAGGGTATAGCAATCAGCCCCAGCATTTT. Protein sequence: CASNKETGYSNQPQHF.

This rearrangement joins TRBV13 to TRBJ2-2, with a possible D match to TRBD1 (5 bases). Trimming shortened V by 10 bases and J by 4 bases, and 16 bases separated the two germline ends. This CDR3 spans 14 amino acids. Germline V gene lookup returns CDR1 PRHDT and CDR2 FYEKMQ (reference sequence). CDR3 region: CAIPRQGFTGELFF. In DNA form, the CDR3 reads TGTGCCATCCCGCGGCAGGGATTCACCGGGGAGCTGTTTTTT.

The chain has TRBV7-3 and TRBJ2-7; maybe TRBD2 (6 bases). This CDR3 has 16 amino acids. The germline CDR1 and CDR2 sequences are SGHTA and FQGTGA. The V end was cut by 5 bases, the J end by 3 bases, with 20 bases between. Here the CDR3 DNA reads TGTGCCAGCAGCCCCGGTTCGTGGGAGGAACACTACGAGCAGTACTTC. This translates into CASSPGSWEEHYEQYF.

On this clone: The sample contains more than one DNA sequence encoding this CDR3. The J gene is TRBJ2-5, the V gene TRBV5-1; D unresolved. Trimming cost V 4 bases and J 2 bases, with 6 bases left between them. The CDR3 length is 12 residues. Germline V CDR1 and CDR2: SGHRS, YFSETQ. In DNA form, the CDR3 reads TGCGCCAGCAGCATTATACAAGAGACCCAGTACTTC. Its translation is CASSIIQETQYF. The variable domain in full, with the rest retrieved from reference TRBV5-1 and TRBJ2-5, is KAGVTQTPRYLIKTRGQQVTLSCSPISGHRSVSWYQQTPGQGLQFLFEYFSETQRNKGNFPGRFSGRQFSNSRSEMNVSTLELGDSALYLCASSIIQETQYFGPGTRLLVL.

This chain connects TRBV28 to TRBJ1-5, with D possibly being TRBD1 (5 bases). Trimming stripped 11 bases from V and 0 bases from J, with 11 bases between. The CDR3 consists of 13 residues. Germline CDR1 reads MDHEN; CDR2 reads SYDVKM. The CDR3 is CASIGGSNQPQHF. The CDR3 nucleotides read TGTGCCTCTATCGGGGGTAGCAATCAGCCCCAGCATTTT.

The CDR3 DNA is TGTGCCAGCAGCTTTAATAGTCCGGGCTCTGGAAACACCATATATTTT. As protein: CASSFNSPGSGNTIYF. The rearrangement joins TRBV7-2 to TRBJ1-3; D not resolved. CDR3 length: 16 residues. Germline V CDR1 and CDR2: SGHTA, FQGNSA. With 3 bases removed from V and 0 bases from J, the gap between germline ends came to 12 bases.

The chain carries TRBV6-5 and TRBJ2-1; 10 bases match TRBD2. Germline V gives CDR1 MNHEY, CDR2 SVGAGI. With 5 bases clipped from V and 7 bases from J, the junction kept 8 bases outside the gene matches. CDR3 size: 15 residues. CDR3 sequence (DNA): TGTGCCAGCAGTCCGCTAGCGGGAGTTGTGAATGAGCAGTTCTTC. It encodes CASSPLAGVVNEQFF.

The chain combines TRBV28 with TRBJ1-4, with TRBD1 as a possible D gene (6 bases). CDR1 and CDR2 (germline): MDHEN, SYDVKM. The ends were cut back, 3 bases at V and 3 bases at J, with 17 bases in the middle. The CDR3 runs 17 residues. This CDR3 is CASSLETGAGPNEKLFF. The DNA for the CDR3 is TGTGCCAGCAGTTTGGAGACAGGAGCTGGTCCTAATGAAAAACTGTTTTTT.

This sequence joins TRBV18 and TRBJ1-1; 12 bases fit TRBD1. J lost 8 bases, V lost 6 bases, and 7 bases had no gene match. The CDR3 runs 14 residues. Germline CDR1 KGHSH, CDR2 LQKENI. The CDR3 spells CASSGTGGEGEAFF. Here the CDR3 DNA reads TGTGCCAGCTCCGGGACAGGGGGCGAAGGGGAAGCTTTCTTT.

This clone was counted once. V is TRBV28 and J is TRBJ2-6, with D unresolved. The CDR3 has 15 amino acids. CDR1 is MDHEN and CDR2 is SYDVKM in the germline V gene. Trimming cost V 5 bases and J 2 bases, with 10 bases left between them. The CDR3 here is CASSKERTGANVLTF. CDR3 bases: TGTGCCAGCAGTAAAGAGCGTACTGGGGCCAACGTCCTGACTTTC.

The gene calls are TRBV19 and TRBJ2-1; 7 nucleotides match TRBD2. J lost 6 bases, V lost 3 bases, and 5 bases had no gene match. This CDR3 contains 14 residues. In germline, CDR1 is LNHDA, CDR2 SQIVND (reference sequence). CDR3 nucleotide sequence: TGTGCCAGTAGTATCTCTGGGGGGGGCAATGAGCAGTTCTTC. Protein sequence: CASSISGGGNEQFF.

This chain connects TRBV10-3 to TRBJ2-7, with 7 bases fitting TRBD2. Unmatched junction bases numbered 7, after V lost 11 bases and J lost 3 bases. This CDR3 contains 12 residues. Germline values: CDR1 ENHRY, CDR2 SYGVKD. The CDR3 here is CAAAGGSYEQYF. CDR3 DNA: TGTGCCGCGGCGGGCGGGAGCTACGAGCAGTACTTC.

This clone was observed a single time. The gene calls are TRBV7-6 and TRBJ2-1; a weak D match, TRBD1 (6 bases). The V end was cut by 5 bases, the J end by 4 bases, with 6 bases between. The germline gives CDR1 SGHVS, CDR2 FNYEAQ. This CDR3 contains 12 residues. CDR3 sequence: CASSDRYNEQFF. The CDR3 bases are TGTGCCAGCAGCGACAGGTACAATGAGCAGTTCTTC.